The clone carrying this TCR beta chain was seen more than once but under ten times. Its target is unknown. The library targeted TCRbeta and was prepared with unique molecular identifiers. MiXCR, applied by TCRdb to the PCR reads, yields one record per CDR3 protein. The sample contains hundreds of thousands of distinct CDR3 sequences, under 15% of which appear only once. These data come from a study of T-cell reconstitution after alpha-beta-depleted transplantation in children. Study outcomes and limitations: Expanded graft clones numbering several hundred reportedly gave rise to alpha-beta T cells about two months after transplant.

This CDR3 is 15 amino acids long. The J segment lost 10 bases and the V segment lost 7 bases, leaving 15 bases of the junction unmatched. Germline assignment: CDR1 SQVTM and CDR2 ANQGSEA. This clonotype originated in a male patient younger than 18 who had a stem cell transplant for acute myeloid leukemia, so the T cells may come from the graft donor. The V call is TRBV29-1, the J call TRBJ2-1; 11 positions match TRBD2. The material sequenced was PBMCs, mostly from graft donor cells, taken 360 days after TCRalphabeta/CD19-depleted stem cell transplant. The chain's CDR3 is CSALAGTSGFSEQFF. CDR3 nucleotide sequence: TGCAGCGCCCTAGCCGGGACTAGCGGCTTCTCGGAGCAGTTCTTC.